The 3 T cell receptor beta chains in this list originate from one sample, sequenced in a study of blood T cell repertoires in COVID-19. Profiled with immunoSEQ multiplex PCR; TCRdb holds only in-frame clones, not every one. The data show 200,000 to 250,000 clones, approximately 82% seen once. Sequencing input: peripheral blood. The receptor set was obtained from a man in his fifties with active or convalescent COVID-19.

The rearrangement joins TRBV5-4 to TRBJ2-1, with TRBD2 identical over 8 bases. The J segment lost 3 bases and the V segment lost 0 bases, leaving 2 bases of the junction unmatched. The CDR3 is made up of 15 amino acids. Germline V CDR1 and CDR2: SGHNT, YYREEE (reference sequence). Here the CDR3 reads CASSLGAGGYNEQFF. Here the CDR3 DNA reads TGTGCCAGCAGCTTGGGGGCGGGAGGCTACAATGAGCAGTTCTTC.

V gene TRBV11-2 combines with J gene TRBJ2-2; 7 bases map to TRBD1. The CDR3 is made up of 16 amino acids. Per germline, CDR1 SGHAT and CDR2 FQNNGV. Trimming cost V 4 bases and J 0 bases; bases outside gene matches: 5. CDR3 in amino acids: CASSSQTGTNTGELFF. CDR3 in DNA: TGTGCCAGCAGCTCCCAGACAGGGACGAACACCGGGGAGCTGTTTTTT. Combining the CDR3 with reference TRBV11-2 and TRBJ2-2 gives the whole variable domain EAGVAQSPRYKIIEKRQSVAFWCNPISGHATLYWYQQILGQGPKLLIQFQNNGVVDDSQLPKDRFSAERLKGVDSTLKIQPAKLEDSAVYLCASSSQTGTNTGELFFGEGSRLTVL.

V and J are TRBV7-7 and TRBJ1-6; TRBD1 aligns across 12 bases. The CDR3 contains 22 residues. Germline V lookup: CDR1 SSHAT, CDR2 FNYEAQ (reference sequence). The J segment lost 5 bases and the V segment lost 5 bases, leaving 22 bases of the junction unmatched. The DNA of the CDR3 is TGTGCCAGCAGCGCTTCCGATTACTGGGACAGGGGGCAGGTTAACCATAATTCACCCCTCCACTTT. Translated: CASSASDYWDRGQVNHNSPLHF.